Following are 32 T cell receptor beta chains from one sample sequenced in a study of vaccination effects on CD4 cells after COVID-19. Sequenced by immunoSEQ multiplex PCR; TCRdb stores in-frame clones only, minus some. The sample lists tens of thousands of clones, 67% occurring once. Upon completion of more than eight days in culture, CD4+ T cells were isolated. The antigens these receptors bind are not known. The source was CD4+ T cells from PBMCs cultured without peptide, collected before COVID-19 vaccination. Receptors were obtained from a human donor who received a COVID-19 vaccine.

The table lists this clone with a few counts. As DNA, the CDR3 is TGTGCCAGCAGTTACAGGGCTTCCTACTATGGCTACACCTTC. Translation gives CASSYRASYYGYTF. The V call is TRBV5-6, the J call TRBJ1-2, with D tentatively TRBD1 (6 bases). The CDR3 contains 14 residues. Germline CDR1 reads SGHDT; CDR2 reads YYEEEE. The V gene lost 5 bases and the J gene lost 3 bases, with 14 bases spanning the gap.

The CDR3 bases are TGTGCCAGCAGCTTCCGAGCCCGGCGGGGGACGGGAAACACCATATATTTT. It codes for CASSFRARRGTGNTIYF. The chain couples TRBV13 to TRBJ1-3, with a weak D call TRBD1 (5 bases). There are 17 residues in the CDR3. Germline V CDR1 and CDR2: PRHDT, FYEKMQ (reference sequence). V was shortened by 3 bases and J by 4 bases, with 19 bases between the two germline ends. Full variable domain (remainder filled in from reference TRBV13 and TRBJ1-3): AAGVIQSPRHLIKEKRETATLKCYPIPRHDTVYWYQQGPGQDPQFLISFYEKMQSDKGSIPDRFSAQQFSDYHSELNMSSLELGDSALYFCASSFRARRGTGNTIYFGEGSWLTVV.

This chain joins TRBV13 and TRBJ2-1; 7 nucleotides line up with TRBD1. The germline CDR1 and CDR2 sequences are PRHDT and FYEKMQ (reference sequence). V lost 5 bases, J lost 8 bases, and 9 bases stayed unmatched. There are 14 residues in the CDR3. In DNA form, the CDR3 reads TGTGCCAGCAGCGACACCGGGACAGTCGATGAGCAGTTCTTC. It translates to CASSDTGTVDEQFF.

CDR3 nucleotides: TGCGCCAGCAGCTTAGCGGGGGGGGCCTACAATGAGCAGTTCTTC. Its translation is CASSLAGGAYNEQFF. The genes are TRBV5-1 and TRBJ2-1, with 10 bases lining up with TRBD2. This CDR3 region has 15 residues. The V gene's germline CDR1 is SGHRS and CDR2 YFSETQ. V trimming: 2 bases; J trimming: 2 bases; junction bases outside the gene matches: 1.

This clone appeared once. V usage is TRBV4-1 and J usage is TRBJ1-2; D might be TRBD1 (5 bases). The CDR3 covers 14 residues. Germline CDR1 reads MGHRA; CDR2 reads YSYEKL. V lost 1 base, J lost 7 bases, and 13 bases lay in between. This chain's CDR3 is CASSQGGTGVGYTF. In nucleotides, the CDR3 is TGCGCCAGCAGCCAAGGAGGGACCGGGGTTGGCTACACCTTC.

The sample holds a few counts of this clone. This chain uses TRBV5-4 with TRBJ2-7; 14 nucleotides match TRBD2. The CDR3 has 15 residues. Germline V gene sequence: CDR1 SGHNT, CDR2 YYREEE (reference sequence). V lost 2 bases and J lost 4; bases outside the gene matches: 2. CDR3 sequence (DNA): TGTGCCAGCAGCTTTGGGACTAGCGGGGGATACGAGCAGTACTTC. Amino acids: CASSFGTSGGYEQYF.

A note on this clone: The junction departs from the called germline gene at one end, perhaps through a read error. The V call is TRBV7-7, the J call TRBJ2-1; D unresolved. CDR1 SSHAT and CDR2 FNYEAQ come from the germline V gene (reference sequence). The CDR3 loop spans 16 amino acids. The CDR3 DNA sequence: TGTGCTAGCAGCCCTTTAGCCTCCAGCTCCTACAATGAGCAGTTCTTC. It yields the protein CASSPLASSSYNEQFF.

The CDR3: CASSALVGTGTDTQYF. CDR3 coding DNA: TGTGCCAGCAGCGCTCTGGTTGGGACAGGGACCGATACGCAGTATTTT. The chain links TRBV9 to TRBJ2-3; 9 bases are a match to TRBD1. This CDR3 has 16 residues. Germline CDR1 SGDLS, CDR2 YYNGEE. V was clipped by 3 bases and J by 6 bases; unmatched bases: 11.

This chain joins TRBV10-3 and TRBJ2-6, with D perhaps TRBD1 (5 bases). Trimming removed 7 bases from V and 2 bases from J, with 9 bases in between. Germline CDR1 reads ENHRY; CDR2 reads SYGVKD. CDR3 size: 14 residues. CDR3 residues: CAIMQGPGANVLTF. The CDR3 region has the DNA TGTGCCATCATGCAGGGCCCTGGGGCCAACGTCCTGACTTTC.

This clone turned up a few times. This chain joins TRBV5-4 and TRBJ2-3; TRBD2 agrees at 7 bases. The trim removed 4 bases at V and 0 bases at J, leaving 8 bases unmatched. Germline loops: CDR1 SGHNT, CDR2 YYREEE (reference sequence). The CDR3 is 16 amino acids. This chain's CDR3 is CASSRGGDSSTDTQYF. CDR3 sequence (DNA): TGTGCCAGCAGCCGGGGAGGGGATTCTAGCACAGATACGCAGTATTTT. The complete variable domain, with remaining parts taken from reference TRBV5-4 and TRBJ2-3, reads ETGVTQSPTHLIKTRGQQVTLRCSSQSGHNTVSWYQQALGQGPQFIFQYYREEENGRGNFPPRFSGLQFPNYSSELNVNALELDDSALYLCASSRGGDSSTDTQYFGPGTRLTVL.

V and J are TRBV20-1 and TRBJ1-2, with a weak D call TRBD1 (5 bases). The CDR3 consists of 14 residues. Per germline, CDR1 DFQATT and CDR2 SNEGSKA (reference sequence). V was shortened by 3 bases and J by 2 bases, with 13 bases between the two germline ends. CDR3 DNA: TGCAGTGCTAGTCCCGGGGGGAGGAACTATGGCTACACCTTC. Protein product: CSASPGGRNYGYTF.

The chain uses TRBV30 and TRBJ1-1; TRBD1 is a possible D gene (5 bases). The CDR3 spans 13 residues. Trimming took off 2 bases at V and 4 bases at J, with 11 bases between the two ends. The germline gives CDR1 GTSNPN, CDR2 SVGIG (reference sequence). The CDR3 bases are TGTGCCTGGAGTAGACAGATGGTCACTGAAGCTTTCTTT. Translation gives CAWSRQMVTEAFF.

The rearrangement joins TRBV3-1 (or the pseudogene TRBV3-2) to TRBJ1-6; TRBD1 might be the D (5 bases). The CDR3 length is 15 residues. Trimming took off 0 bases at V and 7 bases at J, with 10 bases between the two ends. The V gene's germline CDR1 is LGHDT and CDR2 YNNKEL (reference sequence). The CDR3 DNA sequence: TGTGCCAGCAGCCAAGATGGGACCGCCAATTCACCCCTCCACTTT. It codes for CASSQDGTANSPLHF.

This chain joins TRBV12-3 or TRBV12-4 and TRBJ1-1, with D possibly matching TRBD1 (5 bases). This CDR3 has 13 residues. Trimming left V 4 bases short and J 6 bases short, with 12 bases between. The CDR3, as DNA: TGTGCCAGCAGTTGGGGCACCGGGGCTGAAGCTTTCTTT. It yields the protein CASSWGTGAEAFF.

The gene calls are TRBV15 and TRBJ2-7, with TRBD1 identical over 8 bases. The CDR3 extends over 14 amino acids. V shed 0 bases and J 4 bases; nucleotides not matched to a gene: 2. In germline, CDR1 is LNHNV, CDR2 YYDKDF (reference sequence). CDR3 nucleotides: TGTGCCACCAGCAGAGAGGGGACAGGTTACGAGCAGTACTTC. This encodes CATSREGTGYEQYF.

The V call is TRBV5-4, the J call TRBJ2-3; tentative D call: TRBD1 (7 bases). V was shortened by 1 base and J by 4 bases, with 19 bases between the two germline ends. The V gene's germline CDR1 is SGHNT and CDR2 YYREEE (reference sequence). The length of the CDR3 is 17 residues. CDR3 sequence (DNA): TGTGCCAGCAGCTTGCTAGGGGGCGGGAAAAGTTCAGATACGCAGTATTTT. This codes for CASSLLGGGKSSDTQYF.

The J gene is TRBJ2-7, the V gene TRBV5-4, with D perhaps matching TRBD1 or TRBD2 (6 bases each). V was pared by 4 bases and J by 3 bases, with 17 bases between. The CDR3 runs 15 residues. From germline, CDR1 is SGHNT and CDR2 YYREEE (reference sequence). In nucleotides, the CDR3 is TGTGCCAGCAGCCCGACTAGGGGGGCTCTCTACGAGCAGTACTTC. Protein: CASSPTRGALYEQYF.

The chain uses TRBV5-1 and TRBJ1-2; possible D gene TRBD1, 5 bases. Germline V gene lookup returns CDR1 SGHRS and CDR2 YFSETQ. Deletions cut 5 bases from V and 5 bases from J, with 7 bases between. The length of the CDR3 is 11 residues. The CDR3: CASRQDYGYTF. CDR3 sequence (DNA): TGCGCCAGCAGACAGGATTATGGCTACACCTTC.

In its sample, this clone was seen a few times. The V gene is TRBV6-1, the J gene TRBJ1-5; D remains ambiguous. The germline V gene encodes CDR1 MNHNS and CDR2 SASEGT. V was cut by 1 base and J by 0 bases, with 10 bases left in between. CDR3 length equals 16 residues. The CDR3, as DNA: TGTGCCAGCAGTGAAGGCCCATCCAGTAGCAATCAGCCCCAGCATTTT. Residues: CASSEGPSSSNQPQHF.

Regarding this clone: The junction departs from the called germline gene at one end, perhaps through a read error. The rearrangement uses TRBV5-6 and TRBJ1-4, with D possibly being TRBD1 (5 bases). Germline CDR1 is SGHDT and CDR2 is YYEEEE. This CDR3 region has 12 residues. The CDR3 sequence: CASSLGGGRPDF. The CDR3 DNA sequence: TGTGCCAGCAGCCTTGGGGGGGGACGACCGGATTTT. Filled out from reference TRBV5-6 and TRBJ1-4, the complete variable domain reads DAGVTQSPTHLIKTRGQQVTLRCSPKSGHDTVSWYQQALGQGPQFIFQYYEEEERQRGNFPDRFSGHQFPNYSSELNVNALLLGDSALYLCASSLGGGRPDFGSGTQLSVL.

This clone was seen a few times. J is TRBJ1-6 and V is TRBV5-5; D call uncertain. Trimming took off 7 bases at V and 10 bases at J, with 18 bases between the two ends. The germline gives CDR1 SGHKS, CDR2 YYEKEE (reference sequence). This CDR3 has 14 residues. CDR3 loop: CASSSGEGKSPLHF. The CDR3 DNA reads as TGTGCCAGCTCAAGCGGAGAGGGAAAGTCACCCCTCCACTTT.

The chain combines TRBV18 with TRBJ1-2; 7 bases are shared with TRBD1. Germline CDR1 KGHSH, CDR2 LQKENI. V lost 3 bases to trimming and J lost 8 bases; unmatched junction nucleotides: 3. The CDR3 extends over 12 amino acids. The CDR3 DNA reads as TGTGCCAGCTCACCCACAGGGGCCGGCTACACCTTC. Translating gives CASSPTGAGYTF.

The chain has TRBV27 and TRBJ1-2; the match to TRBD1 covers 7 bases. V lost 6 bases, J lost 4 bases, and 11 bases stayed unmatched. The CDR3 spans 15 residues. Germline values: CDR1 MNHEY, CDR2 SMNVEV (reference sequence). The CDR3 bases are TGTGCCAGCAGGACTCCACGACAGGGAGGCTATGGCTACACCTTC. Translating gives CASRTPRQGGYGYTF.

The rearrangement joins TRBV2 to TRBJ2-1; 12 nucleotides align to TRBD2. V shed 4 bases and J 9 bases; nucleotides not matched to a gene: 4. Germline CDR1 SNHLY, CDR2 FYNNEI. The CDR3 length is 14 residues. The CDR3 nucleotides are TGTGCCAGCAGTGCTAGCGGGGGGGCCCTTGAGCAGTTCTTC. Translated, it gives CASSASGGALEQFF.

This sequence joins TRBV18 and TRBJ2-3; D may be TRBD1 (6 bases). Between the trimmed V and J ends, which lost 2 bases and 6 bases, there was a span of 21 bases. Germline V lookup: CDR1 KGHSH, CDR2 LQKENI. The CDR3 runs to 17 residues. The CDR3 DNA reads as TGTGCCAGCTCACCAATAGTAGCCCAGGGGCGGTTTGATACGCAGTATTTT. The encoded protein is CASSPIVAQGRFDTQYF.

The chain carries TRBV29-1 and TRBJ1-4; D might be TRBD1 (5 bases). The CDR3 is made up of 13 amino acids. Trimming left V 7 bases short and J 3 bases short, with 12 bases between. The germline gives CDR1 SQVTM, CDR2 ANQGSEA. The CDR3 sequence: CSGQGRANEKLFF. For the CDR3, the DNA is TGCAGCGGCCAGGGTCGGGCTAATGAAAAACTGTTTTTT.

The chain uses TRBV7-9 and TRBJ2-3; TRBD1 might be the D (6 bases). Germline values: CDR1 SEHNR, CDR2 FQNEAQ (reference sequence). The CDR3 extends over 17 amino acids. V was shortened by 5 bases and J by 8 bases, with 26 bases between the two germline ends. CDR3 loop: CASSPGARGKTLGTQYF. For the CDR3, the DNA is TGTGCCAGCAGCCCAGGGGCCCGGGGTAAAACTTTGGGTACGCAGTATTTT.

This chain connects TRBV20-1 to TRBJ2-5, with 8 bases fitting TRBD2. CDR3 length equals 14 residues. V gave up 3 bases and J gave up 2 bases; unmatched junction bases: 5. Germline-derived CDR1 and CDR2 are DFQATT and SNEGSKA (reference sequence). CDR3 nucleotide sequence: TGCAGTGCTAGTCCCAGCGGGGGACAAGAGACCCAGTACTTC. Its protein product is CSASPSGGQETQYF.

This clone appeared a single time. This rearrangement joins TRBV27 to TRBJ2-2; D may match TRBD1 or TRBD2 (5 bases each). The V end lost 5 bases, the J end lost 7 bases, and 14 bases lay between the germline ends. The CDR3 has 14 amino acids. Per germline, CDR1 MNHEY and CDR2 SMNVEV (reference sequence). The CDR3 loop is CASSPRGLGGELFF. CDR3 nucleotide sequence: TGTGCCAGCAGTCCCCGGGGCCTCGGCGGGGAGCTGTTTTTT.

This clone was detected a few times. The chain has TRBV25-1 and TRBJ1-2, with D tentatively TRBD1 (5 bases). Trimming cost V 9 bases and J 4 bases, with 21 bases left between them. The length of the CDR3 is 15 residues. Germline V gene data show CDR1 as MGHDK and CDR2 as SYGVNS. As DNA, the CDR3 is TGTGCCAGTACCCAAACCGGGACGCAACCCTATGGCTACACCTTC. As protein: CASTQTGTQPYGYTF.

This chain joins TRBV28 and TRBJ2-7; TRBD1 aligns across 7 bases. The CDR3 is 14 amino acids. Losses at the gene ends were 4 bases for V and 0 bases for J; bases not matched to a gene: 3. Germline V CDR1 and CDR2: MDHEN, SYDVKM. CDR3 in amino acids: CASSWDSYSYEQYF. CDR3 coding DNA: TGTGCCAGCAGTTGGGACAGCTACTCCTACGAGCAGTACTTC. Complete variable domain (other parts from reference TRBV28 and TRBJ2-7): DVKVTQSSRYLVKRTGEKVFLECVQDMDHENMFWYRQDPGLGLRLIYFSYDVKMKEKGDIPEGYSVSREKKERFSLILESASTNQTSMYLCASSWDSYSYEQYFGPGTRLTVT.

The CDR3 loop is CAWRGTGSGNTIYF. In DNA form, the CDR3 reads TGTGCCTGGAGGGGGACGGGCTCTGGAAACACCATATATTTT. V and J are TRBV30 and TRBJ1-3; possible D gene TRBD1, 5 bases. The V end lost 3 bases, the J end lost 0 bases, and 9 bases lay between the germline ends. The germline CDR1 and CDR2 sequences are GTSNPN and SVGIG (reference sequence). The CDR3 covers 14 residues.